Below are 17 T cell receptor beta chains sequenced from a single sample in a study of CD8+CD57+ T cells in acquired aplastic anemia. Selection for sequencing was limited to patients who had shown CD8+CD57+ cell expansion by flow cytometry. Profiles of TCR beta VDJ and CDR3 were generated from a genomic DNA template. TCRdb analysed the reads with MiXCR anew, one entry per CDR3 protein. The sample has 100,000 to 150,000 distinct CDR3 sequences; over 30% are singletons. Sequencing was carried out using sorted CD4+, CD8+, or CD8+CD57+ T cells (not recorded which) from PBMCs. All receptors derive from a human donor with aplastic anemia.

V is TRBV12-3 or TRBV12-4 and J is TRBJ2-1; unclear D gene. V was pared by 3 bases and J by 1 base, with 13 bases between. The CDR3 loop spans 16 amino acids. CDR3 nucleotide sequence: TGTGCCAGCAGTTTTTTAGGCGGACGATCCTACAATGAGCAGTTCTTC. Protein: CASSFLGGRSYNEQFF.

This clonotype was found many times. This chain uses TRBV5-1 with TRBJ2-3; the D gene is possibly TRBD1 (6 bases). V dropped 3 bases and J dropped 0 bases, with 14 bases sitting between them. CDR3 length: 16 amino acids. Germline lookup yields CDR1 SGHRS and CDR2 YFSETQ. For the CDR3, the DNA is TGCGCCAGCAGCTCATTAGGGGGTACTAGCACAGATACGCAGTATTTT. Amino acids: CASSSLGGTSTDTQYF.

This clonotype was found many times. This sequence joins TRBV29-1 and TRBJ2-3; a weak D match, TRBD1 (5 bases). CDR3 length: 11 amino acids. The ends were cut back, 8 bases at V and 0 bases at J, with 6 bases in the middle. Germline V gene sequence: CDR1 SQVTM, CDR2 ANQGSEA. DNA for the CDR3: TGCAGCCAGGGAAGCACAGATACGCAGTATTTT. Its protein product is CSQGSTDTQYF.

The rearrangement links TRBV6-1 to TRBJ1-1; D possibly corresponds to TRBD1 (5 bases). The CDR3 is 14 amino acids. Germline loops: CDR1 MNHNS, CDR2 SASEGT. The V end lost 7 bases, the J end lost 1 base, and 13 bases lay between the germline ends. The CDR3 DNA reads TGTGCCAGCACCCCCCTGGGGGGGAACACTGAAGCTTTCTTT. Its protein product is CASTPLGGNTEAFF.

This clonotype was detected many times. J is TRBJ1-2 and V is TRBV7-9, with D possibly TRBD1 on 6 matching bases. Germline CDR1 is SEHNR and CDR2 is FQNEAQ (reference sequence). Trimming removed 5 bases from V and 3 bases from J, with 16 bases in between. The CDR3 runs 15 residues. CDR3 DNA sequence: TGTGCCAGCAGCCACCTTGCCGGGACACACTATGGCTACACCTTC. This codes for CASSHLAGTHYGYTF.

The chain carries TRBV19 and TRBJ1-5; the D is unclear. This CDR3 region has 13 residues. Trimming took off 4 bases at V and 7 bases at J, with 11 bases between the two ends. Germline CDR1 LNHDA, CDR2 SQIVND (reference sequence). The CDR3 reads CASSTPSVQPQHF. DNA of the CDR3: TGTGCCAGTAGTACCCCGAGTGTACAGCCCCAGCATTTT.

The CDR3, as DNA: TGTGCCAGCAGCATGGGGGACAGGGGAACCTATGGCTACACCTTC. Encoded protein: CASSMGDRGTYGYTF. This chain links TRBV5-5 with TRBJ1-2; 10 bases line up with TRBD1. The CDR3 has 15 amino acids. From germline, CDR1 is SGHKS and CDR2 YYEKEE (reference sequence). V trimming: 4 bases; J trimming: 4 bases; junction bases outside the gene matches: 7. Full variable domain (missing parts from reference TRBV5-5 and TRBJ1-2): DAGVTQSPTHLIKTRGQQVTLRCSPISGHKSVSWYQQVLGQGPQFIFQYYEKEERGRGNFPDRFSARQFPNYSSELNVNALLLGDSALYLCASSMGDRGTYGYTFGSGTRLTVV.

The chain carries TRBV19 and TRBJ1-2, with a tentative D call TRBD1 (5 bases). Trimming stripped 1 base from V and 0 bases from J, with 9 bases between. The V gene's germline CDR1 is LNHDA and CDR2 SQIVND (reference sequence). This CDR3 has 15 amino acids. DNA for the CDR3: TGTGCCAGTAGTATAGGACAGTACCCTAACTATGGCTACACCTTC. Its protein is CASSIGQYPNYGYTF. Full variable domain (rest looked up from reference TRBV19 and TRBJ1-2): DGGITQSPKYLFRKEGQNVTLSCEQNLNHDAMYWYRQDPGQGLRLIYYSQIVNDFQKGDIAEGYSVSREKKESFPLTVTSAQKNPTAFYLCASSIGQYPNYGYTFGSGTRLTVV.

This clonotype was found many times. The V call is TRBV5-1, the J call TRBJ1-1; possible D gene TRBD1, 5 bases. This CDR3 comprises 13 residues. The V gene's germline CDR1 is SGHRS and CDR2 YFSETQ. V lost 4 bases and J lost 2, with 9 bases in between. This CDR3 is CASSRDLNTEAFF. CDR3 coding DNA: TGCGCCAGCAGCCGGGACCTAAACACTGAAGCTTTCTTT.

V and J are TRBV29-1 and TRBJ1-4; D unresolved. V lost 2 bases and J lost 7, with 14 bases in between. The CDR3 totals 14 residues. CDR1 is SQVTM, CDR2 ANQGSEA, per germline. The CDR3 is CSVEMGLMGEKLFF. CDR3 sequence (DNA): TGCAGCGTTGAAATGGGGTTAATGGGTGAAAAACTGTTTTTT. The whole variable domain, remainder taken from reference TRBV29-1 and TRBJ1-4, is SAVISQKPSRDICQRGTSLTIQCQVDSQVTMMFWYRQQPGQSLTLIATANQGSEATYESGFVIDKFPISRPNLTFSTLTVSNMSPEDSSIYLCSVEMGLMGEKLFFGSGTQLSVL.

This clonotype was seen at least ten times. CDR3 in amino acids: CSAGQGTGYGYTF. The CDR3 region has the DNA TGCAGTGCTGGACAGGGGACGGGCTATGGCTACACCTTC. The chain combines TRBV20-1 with TRBJ1-2, with 9 nucleotides matching TRBD1. The germline CDR1 and CDR2 sequences are DFQATT and SNEGSKA (reference sequence). The CDR3 length is 13 residues. With V trimmed by 5 bases and J by 4 bases, 5 bases remained unmatched.

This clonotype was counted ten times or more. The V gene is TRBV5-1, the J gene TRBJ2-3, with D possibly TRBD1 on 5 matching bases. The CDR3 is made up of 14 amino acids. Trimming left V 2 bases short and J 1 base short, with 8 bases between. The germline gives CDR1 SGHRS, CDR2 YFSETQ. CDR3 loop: CASSFETGTDTQYF. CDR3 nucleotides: TGCGCCAGCAGCTTCGAGACAGGCACAGATACGCAGTATTTT.

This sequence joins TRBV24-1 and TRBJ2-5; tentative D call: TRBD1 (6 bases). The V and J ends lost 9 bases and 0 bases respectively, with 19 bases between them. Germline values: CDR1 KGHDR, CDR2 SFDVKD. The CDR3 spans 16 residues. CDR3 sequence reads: CATCDFTGTHQETQYF. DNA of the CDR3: TGTGCCACCTGCGATTTTACCGGGACACACCAAGAGACCCAGTACTTC.

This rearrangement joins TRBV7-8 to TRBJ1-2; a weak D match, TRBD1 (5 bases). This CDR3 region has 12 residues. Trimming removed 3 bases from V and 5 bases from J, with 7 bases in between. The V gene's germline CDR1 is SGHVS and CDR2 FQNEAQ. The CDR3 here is CASSLGRYGYTF. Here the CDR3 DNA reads TGTGCCAGCAGCTTGGGGCGGTATGGCTACACCTTC.

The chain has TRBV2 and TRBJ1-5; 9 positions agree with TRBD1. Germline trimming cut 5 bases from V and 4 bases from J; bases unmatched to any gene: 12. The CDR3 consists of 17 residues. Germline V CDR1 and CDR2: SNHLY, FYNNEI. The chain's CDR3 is CASSFLRGQGLNQPQHF. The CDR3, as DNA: TGTGCCAGCAGTTTCCTCCGGGGACAGGGTTTAAATCAGCCCCAGCATTTT.

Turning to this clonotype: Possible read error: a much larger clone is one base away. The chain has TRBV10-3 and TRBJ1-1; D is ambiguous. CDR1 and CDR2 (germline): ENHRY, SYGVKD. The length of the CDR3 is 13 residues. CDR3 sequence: CDSTSVWATEAFF. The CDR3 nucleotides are TGTGACAGCACCTCCGTATGGGCCACTGAAGCTTTCTTT.

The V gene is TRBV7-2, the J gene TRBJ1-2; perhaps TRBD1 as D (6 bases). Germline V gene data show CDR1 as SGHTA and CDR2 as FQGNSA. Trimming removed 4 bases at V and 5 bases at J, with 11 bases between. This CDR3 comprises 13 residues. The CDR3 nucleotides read TGTGCCAGCAGCTCCACAGGGTTTTATGGCTACACCTTC. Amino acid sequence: CASSSTGFYGYTF.